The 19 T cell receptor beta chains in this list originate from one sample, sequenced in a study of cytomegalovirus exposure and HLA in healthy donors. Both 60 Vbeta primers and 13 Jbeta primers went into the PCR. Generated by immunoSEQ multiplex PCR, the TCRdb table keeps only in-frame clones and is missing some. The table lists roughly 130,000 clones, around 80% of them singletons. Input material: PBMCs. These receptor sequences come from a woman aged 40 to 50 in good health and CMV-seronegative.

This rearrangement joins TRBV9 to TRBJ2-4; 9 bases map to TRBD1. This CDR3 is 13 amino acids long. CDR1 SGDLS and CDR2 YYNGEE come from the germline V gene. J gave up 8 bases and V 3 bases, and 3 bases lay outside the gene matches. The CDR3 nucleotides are TGTGCCAGCAGCGGGGGACAGGGATACATTCAGTACTTC. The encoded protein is CASSGGQGYIQYF. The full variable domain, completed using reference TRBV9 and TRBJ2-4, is DSGVTQTPKHLITATGQRVTLRCSPRSGDLSVYWYQQSLDQGLQFLIQYYNGEERAKGNILERFSAQQFPDLHSELNLSSLELGDSALYFCASSGGQGYIQYFGAGTRLSVL.

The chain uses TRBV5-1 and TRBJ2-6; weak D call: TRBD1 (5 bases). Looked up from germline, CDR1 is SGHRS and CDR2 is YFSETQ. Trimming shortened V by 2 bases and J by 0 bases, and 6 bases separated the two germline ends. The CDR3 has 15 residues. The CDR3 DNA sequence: TGCGCCAGCAGCTTACAGGTCTCTGGGGCCAACGTCCTGACTTTC. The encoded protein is CASSLQVSGANVLTF. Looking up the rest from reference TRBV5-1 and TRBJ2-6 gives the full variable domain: KAGVTQTPRYLIKTRGQQVTLSCSPISGHRSVSWYQQTPGQGLQFLFEYFSETQRNKGNFPGRFSGRQFSNSRSEMNVSTLELGDSALYLCASSLQVSGANVLTFGAGSRLTVL.

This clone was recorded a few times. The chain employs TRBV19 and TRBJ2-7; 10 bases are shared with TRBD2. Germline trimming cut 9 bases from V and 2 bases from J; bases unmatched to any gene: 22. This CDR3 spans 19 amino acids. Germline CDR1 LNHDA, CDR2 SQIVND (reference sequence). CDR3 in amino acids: CASLREGLQREGRAYEQYF. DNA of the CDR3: TGTGCCAGCCTACGAGAGGGTCTCCAGCGGGAGGGCCGGGCCTACGAGCAGTACTTC.

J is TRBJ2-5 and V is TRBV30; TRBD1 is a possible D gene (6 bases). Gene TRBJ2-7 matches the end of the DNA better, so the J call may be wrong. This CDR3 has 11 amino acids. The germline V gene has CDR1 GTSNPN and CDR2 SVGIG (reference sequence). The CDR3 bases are TGTGCCTGGGGACAGAGCTACGAGCAGTACTTC. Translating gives CAWGQSYEQYF.

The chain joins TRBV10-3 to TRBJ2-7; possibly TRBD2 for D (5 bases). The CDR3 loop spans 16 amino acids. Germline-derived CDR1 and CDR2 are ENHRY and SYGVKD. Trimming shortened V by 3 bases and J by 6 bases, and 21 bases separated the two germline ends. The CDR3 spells CAISDTTDSRSGEQYF. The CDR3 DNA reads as TGTGCCATCAGTGACACTACGGACTCTAGGTCTGGCGAGCAGTACTTC.

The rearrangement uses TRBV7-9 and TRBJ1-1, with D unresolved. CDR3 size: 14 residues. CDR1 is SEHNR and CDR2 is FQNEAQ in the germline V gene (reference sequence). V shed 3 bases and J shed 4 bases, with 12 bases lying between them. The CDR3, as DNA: TGTGCCAGCAGCTTTCTAGTGGCCCTCACTGAAGCTTTCTTT. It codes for CASSFLVALTEAFF.

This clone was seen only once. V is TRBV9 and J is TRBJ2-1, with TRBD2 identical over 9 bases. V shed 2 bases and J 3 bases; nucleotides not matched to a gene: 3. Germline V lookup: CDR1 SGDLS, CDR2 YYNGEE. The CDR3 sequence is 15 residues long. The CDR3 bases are TGTGCCAGCAGCGTGGGCGGGAGGGGCTACAATGAGCAGTTCTTC. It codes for CASSVGGRGYNEQFF.

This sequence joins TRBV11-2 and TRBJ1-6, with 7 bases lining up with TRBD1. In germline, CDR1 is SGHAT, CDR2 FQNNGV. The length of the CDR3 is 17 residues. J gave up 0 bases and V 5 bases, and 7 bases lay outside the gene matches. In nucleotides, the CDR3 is TGTGCCAGCAGCCCTCCGGGACAGAGCTCCTATAATTCACCCCTCCACTTT. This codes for CASSPPGQSSYNSPLHF.

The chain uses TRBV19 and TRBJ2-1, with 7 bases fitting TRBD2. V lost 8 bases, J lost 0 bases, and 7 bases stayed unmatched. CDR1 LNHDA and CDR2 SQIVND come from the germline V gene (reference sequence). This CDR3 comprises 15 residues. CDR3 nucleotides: TGTGCCAGTGGATTAGCGGGTAGCTCCTACAATGAGCAGTTCTTC. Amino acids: CASGLAGSSYNEQFF. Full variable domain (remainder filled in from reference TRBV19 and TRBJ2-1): DGGITQSPKYLFRKEGQNVTLSCEQNLNHDAMYWYRQDPGQGLRLIYYSQIVNDFQKGDIAEGYSVSREKKESFPLTVTSAQKNPTAFYLCASGLAGSSYNEQFFGPGTRLTVL.

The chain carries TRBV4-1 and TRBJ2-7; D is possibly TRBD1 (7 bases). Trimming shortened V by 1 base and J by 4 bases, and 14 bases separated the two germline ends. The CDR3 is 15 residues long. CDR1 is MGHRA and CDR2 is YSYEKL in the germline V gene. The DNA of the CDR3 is TGCGCCAGCAGCCAAGCGGAGGGGGCGGTGTACGAGCAGTACTTC. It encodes CASSQAEGAVYEQYF.

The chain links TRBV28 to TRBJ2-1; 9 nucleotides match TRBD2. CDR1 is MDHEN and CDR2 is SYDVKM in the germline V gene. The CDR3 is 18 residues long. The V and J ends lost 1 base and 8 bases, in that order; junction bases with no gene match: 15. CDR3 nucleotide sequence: TGTGCCAGCAGTTTATCCTTAGCGGGAGAAACCGTGGAGGATGAGCAGTTCTTC. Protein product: CASSLSLAGETVEDEQFF.

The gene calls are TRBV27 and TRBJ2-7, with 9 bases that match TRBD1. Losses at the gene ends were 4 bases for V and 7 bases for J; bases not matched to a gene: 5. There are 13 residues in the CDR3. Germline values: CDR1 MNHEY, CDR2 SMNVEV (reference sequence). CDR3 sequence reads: CASSWTGAREQYF. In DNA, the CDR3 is TGTGCCAGCAGTTGGACAGGGGCTCGGGAGCAGTACTTC.

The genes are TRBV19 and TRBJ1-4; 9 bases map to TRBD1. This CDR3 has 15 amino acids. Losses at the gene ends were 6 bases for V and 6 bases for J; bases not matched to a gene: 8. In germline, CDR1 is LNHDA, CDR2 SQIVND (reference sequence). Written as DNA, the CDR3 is TGTGCCAGTAGCCTTGACGGACAGGGGTATGAAAAACTGTTTTTT. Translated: CASSLDGQGYEKLFF.

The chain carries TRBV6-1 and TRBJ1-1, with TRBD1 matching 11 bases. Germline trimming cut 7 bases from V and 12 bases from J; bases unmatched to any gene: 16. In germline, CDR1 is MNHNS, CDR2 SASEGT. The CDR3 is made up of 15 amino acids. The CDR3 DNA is TGTGCCAGCAACGGGAGGGGGACAGGGGGGACTGAGACTTTCTTT. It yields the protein CASNGRGTGGTETFF.

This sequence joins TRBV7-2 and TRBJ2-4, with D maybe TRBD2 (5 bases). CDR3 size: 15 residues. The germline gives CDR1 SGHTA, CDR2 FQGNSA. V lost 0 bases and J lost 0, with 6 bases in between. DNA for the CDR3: TGTGCCAGCAGCTTAGCCGGGATAGCCAAAAACATTCAGTACTTC. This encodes CASSLAGIAKNIQYF.

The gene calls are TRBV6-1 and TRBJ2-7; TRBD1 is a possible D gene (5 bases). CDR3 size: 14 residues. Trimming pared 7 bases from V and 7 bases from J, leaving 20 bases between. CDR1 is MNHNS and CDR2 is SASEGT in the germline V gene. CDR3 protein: CASTEGAGPLEQYF. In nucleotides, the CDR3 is TGTGCCAGCACCGAAGGGGCAGGCCCCCTGGAGCAGTACTTC.

In DNA, the CDR3 is TGTGCCAGCTCTAGCGGGGCCAAAAACATTCAGTACTTC. Encoded protein: CASSSGAKNIQYF. This chain links TRBV11-1 with TRBJ2-4, with 8 positions matching TRBD2. J was trimmed by 1 base and V by 8 bases; bases with no gene match: 1. This CDR3 comprises 13 residues. CDR1 and CDR2 (germline): SGHAT, FQDESV (reference sequence).

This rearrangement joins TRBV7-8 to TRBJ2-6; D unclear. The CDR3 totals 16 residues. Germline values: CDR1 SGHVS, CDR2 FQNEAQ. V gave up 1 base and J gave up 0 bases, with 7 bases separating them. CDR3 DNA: TGTGCCAGCAGCTTAGTCCGGAGCTCTGGGGCCAACGTCCTGACTTTC. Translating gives CASSLVRSSGANVLTF.

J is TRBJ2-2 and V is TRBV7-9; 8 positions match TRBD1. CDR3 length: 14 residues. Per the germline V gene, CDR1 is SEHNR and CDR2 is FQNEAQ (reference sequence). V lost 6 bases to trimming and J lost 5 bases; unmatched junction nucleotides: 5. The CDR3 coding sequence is TGTGCCAGCAGGACGACAGGGGAGACCGGGGAGCTGTTTTTT. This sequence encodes CASRTTGETGELFF.